This record looks at one T cell receptor (beta chain) sequence and its context. The antigen remains unidentified. This sample is drawn from a study of shared clonotypes between healthy human individuals. Regarding the study as a whole: Represented diversity, genetic and exposure-history alike, was limited by few donors. The four-donor shared clonotypes exceeded non-shared clonotypes in generation probability, with non-shared ones scoring lower.

Germline CDR1 and CDR2: MNHEY and SMNVEV (reference sequence). V dropped 9 bases and J dropped 4; count of bases not matched to a gene: 8. The CDR3 extends over 13 amino acids. Per the authors' pipeline: Filtering differed because ImmunoSEQ produced junction-only sequences that carried no quality scores. The data were produced by immunoSEQ multiplex PCR, yet TCRdb's version contains in-frame clones alone and is incomplete. V and J calls and clone size are copied from that table; D and trimming were computed from the DNA. This table holds around 600,000 clones, roughly 98% found once. Naive CD8 populations comprised CD45RO-negative cells positively selected for CCR7, excluding terminally differentiated effector memory CD45RA+ cells. Donors had no recently reported acute infections or vaccinations and were HIV-negative.

The sequenced sample consisted of naive CD8+ T cells sorted from blood. The sequence derives from a man younger than 40 in good health. The chain employs TRBV27 and TRBJ2-5; 7 bases map to TRBD2. CDR3 amino acids: CASTPAGAETQYF. CDR3 nucleotide sequence: TGTGCCAGTACCCCGGCGGGAGCAGAGACCCAGTACTTC.